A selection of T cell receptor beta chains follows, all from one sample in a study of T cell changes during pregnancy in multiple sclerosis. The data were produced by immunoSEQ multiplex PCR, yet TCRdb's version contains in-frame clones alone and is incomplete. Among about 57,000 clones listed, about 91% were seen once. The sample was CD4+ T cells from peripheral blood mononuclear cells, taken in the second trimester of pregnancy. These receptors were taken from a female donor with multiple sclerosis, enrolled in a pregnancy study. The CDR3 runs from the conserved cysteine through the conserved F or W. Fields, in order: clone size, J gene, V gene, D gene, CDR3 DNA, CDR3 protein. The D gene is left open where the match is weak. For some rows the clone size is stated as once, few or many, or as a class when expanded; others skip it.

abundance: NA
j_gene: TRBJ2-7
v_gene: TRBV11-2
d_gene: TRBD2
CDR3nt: TGTGCCAGCAGCTTAGTCGGCCTAGCGGGAGCCTACGAGCAGTACTTC
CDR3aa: CASSLVGLAGAYEQYF

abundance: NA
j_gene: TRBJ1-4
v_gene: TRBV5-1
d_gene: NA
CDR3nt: TGCGCCAGCAGCATGACAGACTCTAATGAAAAACTGTTTTTT
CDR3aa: CASSMTDSNEKLFF

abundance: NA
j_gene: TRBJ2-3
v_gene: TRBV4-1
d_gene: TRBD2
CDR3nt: TGCGCCAGCAGCCAGGGACTAGCGAATACAGATACGCAGTATTTT
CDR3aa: CASSQGLANTDTQYF

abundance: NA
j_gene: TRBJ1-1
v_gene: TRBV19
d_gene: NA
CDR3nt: TGTGCCAGTAGTATAGGGGGAGGCACTGAAGCTTTCTTT
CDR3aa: CASSIGGGTEAFF

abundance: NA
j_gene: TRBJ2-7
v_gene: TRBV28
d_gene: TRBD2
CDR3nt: TGTGCCAGCAGTTTTAACGGTCCCGGGAGGAGGGTCTACGAGCAGTACTTC
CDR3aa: CASSFNGPGRRVYEQYF

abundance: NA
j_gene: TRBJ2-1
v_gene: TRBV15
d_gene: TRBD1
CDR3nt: TGTGCCACCAGCAGACGAACCCACAGGGGCAATGAGCAGTTCTTC
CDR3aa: CATSRRTHRGNEQFF

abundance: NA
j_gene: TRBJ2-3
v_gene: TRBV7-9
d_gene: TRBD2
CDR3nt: TGTGCCAGCAGCTTAGACGGTGCGGGGGGTAACACAGATACGCAGTATTTT
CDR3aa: CASSLDGAGGNTDTQYF

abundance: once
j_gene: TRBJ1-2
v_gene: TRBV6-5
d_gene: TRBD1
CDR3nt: TGTGCCAGCAGGCAACAGGGGTCCTATGGCTACACCTTC
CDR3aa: CASRQQGSYGYTF

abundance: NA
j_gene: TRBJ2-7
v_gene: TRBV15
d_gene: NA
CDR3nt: TGTGCCACTTCTAAGGCGGGACAGCCCTCCTACGAGCAGTACTTC
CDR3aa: CATSKAGQPSYEQYF

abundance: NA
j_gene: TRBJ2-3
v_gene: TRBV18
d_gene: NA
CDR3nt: TGTGCCAGCTCACCACTTAGCGGACCCCGGAGGGATACGCAGTATTTT
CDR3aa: CASSPLSGPRRDTQYF

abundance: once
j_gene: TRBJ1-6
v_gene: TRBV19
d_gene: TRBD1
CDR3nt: TGTGCCAGTAGTATTACAGGGGACTATAATTCACCCCTCCACTTT
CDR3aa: CASSITGDYNSPLHF

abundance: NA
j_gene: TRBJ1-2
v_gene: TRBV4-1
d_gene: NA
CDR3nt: TGCGCCAGCAGCCAAGTGGCCGATTTCTATGGCTACACCTTC
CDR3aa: CASSQVADFYGYTF

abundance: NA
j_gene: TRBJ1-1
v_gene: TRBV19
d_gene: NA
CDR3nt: TGTGCCAGTAGTATAGATCACCGGGAGTGGGACACTGAAGCTTTCTTT
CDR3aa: CASSIDHREWDTEAFF

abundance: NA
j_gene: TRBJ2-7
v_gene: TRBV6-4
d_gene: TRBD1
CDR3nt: TGTGCCAGCAGTGACTCAATCGGGACAGGACACTCCTACGAGCAGTACTTC
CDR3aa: CASSDSIGTGHSYEQYF

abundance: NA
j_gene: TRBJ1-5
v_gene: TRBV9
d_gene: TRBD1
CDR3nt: TGTGCCAGCTCATCGACAGGGGGGAACAATCAGCCCCAGCATTTT
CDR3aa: CASSSTGGNNQPQHF

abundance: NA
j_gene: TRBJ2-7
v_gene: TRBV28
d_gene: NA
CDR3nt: TGTGCCAGCAGAGGGACTGCTAGCTCCTACGAGCAGTACTTC
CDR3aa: CASRGTASSYEQYF

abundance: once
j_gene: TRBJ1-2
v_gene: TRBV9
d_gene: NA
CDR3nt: TGTGCCAGCAGCGTATCCCCTGGGAGGCAGGGCCTATTATTTAACTATGGCTACACCTTC
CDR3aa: CASSVSPGRQGLLFNYGYTF

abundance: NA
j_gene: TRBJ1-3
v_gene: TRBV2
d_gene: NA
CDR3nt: TGTGCCAGCAGCGGGTATCAGGGGCCCCAGGGAGGAAACACCATATATTTT
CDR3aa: CASSGYQGPQGGNTIYF

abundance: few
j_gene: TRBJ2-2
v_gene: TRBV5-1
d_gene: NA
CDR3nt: TGCGCCAGCAGCTTAGGGAGGCGATCCGGGGAGCTGTTTTTT
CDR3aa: CASSLGRRSGELFF

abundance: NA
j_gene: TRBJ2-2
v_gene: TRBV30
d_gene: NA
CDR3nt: TGTGCCTGGAGTCCAACCTTAGCTGAGGGGGAGCTGTTTTTT
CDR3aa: CAWSPTLAEGELFF

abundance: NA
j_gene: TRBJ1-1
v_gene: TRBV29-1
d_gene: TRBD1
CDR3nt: TGCAGCGTGAAGACAGGGGGGAACACTGAAGCTTTCTTT
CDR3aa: CSVKTGGNTEAFF

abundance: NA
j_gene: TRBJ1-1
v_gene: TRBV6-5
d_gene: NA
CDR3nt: TGTGCCAGCACAACGAGGACATTGAACACTGAAGCTTTCTTT
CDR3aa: CASTTRTLNTEAFF

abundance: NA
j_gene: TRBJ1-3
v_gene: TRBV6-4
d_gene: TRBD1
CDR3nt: TGTGCCAGCAGTGACTCTTGGGCCTGTGGACAGGAGGGTTATGCAGGAAACACCATATATTTT
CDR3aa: CASSDSWACGQEGYAGNTIYF

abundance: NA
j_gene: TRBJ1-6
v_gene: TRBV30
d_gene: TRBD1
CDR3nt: TGTGCCTGGAGTGTACCAGGGGGCATTTCACCCCTCCACTTT
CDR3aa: CAWSVPGGISPLHF

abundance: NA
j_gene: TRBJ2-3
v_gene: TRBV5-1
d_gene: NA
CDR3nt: TGCGCCAGCACCCACCCCAGTGGGGCAGGGACTAGCACAGATACGCAGTATTTT
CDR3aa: CASTHPSGAGTSTDTQYF

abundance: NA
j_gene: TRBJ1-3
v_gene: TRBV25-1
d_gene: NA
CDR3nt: TGTGCCAGCAGTGAATCGGCAGGGTCGAACACCATATATTTT
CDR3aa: CASSESAGSNTIYF

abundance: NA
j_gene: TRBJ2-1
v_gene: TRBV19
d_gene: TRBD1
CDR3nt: TGTGCCAGTACCCCGGACAGGGACTCCTACAATGAGCAGTTCTTC
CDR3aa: CASTPDRDSYNEQFF

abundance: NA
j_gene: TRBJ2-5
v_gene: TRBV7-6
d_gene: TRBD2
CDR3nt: TGTGCCAGCAGCTTTAGCGGGGAGGGGGAGACCCAGTACTTC
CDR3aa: CASSFSGEGETQYF

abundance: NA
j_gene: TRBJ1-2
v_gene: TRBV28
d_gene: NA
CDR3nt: TGTGCCAGCGGACGACAGGACCTATTC
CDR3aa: CASGRQDLF

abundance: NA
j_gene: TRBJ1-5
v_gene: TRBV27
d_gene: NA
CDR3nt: TGTGCCAGCAGTTTACATTTCTCCCGGAATCAGCCCCAGCATTTT
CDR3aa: CASSLHFSRNQPQHF

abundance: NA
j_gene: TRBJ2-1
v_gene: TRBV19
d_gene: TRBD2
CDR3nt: TGTGCCAGTAGTCCTACCGGCGGGGGAAACGAGCAGTTCTTC
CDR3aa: CASSPTGGGNEQFF

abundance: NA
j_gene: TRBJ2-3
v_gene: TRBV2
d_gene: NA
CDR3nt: TGTGCCTCCCAGAGCACAGATACGCAGTATTTT
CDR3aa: CASQSTDTQYF

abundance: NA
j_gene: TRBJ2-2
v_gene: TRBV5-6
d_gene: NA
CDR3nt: TGTGCCAGCAGCCCGTTGGGAGCTACGAACACCGGGGAGCTGTTTTTT
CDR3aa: CASSPLGATNTGELFF

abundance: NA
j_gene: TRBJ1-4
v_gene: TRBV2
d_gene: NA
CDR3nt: TGTGCCAGCAAGGCAGGCCCGAATGAAAAACTGTTTTTT
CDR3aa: CASKAGPNEKLFF

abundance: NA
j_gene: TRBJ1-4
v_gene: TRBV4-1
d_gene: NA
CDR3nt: TGCGCCAGCAGCCCGCTGACAGGAGCCTCTGAAAAACTGTTTTTT
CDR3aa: CASSPLTGASEKLFF

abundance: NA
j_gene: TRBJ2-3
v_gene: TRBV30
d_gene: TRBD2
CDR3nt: TGTGCCTGGAGTCCCCTAGCGGGAGGGCCAGATACGCAGTATTTT
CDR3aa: CAWSPLAGGPDTQYF

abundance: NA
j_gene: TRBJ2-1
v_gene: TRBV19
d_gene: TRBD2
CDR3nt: TGTGCCAGTAGTATGACCGGGACTAGGGACAATGAGCAGTTCTTC
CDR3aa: CASSMTGTRDNEQFF

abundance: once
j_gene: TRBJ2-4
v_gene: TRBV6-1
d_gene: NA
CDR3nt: TGTGCCAGCAGTGGCGGCGGAGGAAGGATTGTCAAAAACATTCAGTACTTC
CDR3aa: CASSGGGGRIVKNIQYF

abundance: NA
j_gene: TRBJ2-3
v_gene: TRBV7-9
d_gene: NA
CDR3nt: TGTGCCAGCGCTCGGGGTAGCACAGATACGCAGTATTTT
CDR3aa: CASARGSTDTQYF

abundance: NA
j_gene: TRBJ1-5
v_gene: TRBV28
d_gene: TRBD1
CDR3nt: TGTGCCAGCCAACTGACAGGGCGCTGGAATCAGCCCCAGCATTTT
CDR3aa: CASQLTGRWNQPQHF

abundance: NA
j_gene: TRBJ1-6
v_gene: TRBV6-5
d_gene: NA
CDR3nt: TGTGCCAGCAGTACAGGCAGCTTGAATTCACCCCTCCACTTT
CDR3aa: CASSTGSLNSPLHF

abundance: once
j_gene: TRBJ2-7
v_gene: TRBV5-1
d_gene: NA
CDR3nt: TGCGCCAGCAGCCTGGCTTACGGACTTTACGAGCAGTACTTC
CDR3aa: CASSLAYGLYEQYF

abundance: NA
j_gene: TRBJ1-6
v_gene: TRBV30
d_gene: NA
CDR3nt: TGTGCCTGGAGTGACAGGGACCGACCCCTCCACTTT
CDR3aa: CAWSDRDRPLHF

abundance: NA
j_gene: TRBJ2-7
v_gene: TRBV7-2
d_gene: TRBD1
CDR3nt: TGTGCCAGCAGCATGCGACAGGGGCACTCCTACGAGCAGTACTTC
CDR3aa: CASSMRQGHSYEQYF

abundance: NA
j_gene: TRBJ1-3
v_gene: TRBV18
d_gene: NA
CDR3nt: TGTGCCAGCTCACCAACTCGACTGAACTCTGGAAACACCATATATTTT
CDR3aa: CASSPTRLNSGNTIYF

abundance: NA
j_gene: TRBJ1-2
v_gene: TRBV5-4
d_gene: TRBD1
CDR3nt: TGTGCCAGCAGCTCCAGGGGACAGGGATCAAGAAACTATGGCTACACCTTC
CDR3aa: CASSSRGQGSRNYGYTF

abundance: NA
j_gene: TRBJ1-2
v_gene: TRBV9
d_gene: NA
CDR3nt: TGTGCCAGCAGCGTAGATGTGCAGGGGCAGTCCGACTATGGCTACACCTTC
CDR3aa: CASSVDVQGQSDYGYTF

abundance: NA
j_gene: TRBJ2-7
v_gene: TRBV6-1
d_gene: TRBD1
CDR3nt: TGTGCCAGCAGGGGCGGACAGGGGGGCTACGAGCAGTACTTC
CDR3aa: CASRGGQGGYEQYF